The 3 T cell receptor beta chains listed next were all sequenced from one sample in a study of T cells after yellow fever vaccination. TCRdb recomputed calls from the 5' RACE reads with MiXCR, one row per CDR3 protein. The top ten hold about 15% of the sample, which has about 630,000 distinct CDR3 sequences, approximately 13% seen once. The specimen comprised PBMCs, sampled on the day of the yellow fever booster vaccination. The receptor source for this set is a man aged 25 to 45 who received the YFV17D yellow fever vaccine.

This clonotype showed up just a few times. The rearrangement uses TRBV5-6 and TRBJ1-1; the match to TRBD1 covers 7 bases. The CDR3 consists of 11 residues. From germline, CDR1 is SGHDT and CDR2 YYEEEE. V dropped 4 bases and J dropped 11; count of bases not matched to a gene: 5. CDR3 region: CASSRTGVAFF. DNA for the CDR3: TGTGCCAGCAGCAGAACAGGGGTGGCTTTCTTT.

V gene TRBV4-3 combines with J gene TRBJ2-7; TRBD1 agrees at 7 bases. V gave up 1 base and J gave up 2 bases; unmatched junction bases: 5. The germline CDR1 and CDR2 sequences are LGHNA and YSLEER. The CDR3 has 15 amino acids. CDR3 loop: CASSQGRQGTYEQYF. CDR3 sequence (DNA): TGCGCCAGCAGCCAAGGACGACAGGGAACCTACGAGCAGTACTTC.

The chain recombines TRBV5-4 with TRBJ2-2; D tentatively fits TRBD1 or TRBD2 (5 bases each). Germline V gene lookup returns CDR1 SGHNT and CDR2 YYREEE (reference sequence). There are 15 residues in the CDR3. The V end lost 4 bases, the J end lost 4 bases, and 14 bases lay between the germline ends. CDR3 sequence reads: CASSISGRLTGELFF. In nucleotides, the CDR3 is TGTGCCAGCAGCATATCAGGGAGACTCACCGGGGAGCTGTTTTTT. The full variable domain, with the rest looked up from reference TRBV5-4 and TRBJ2-2, is ETGVTQSPTHLIKTRGQQVTLRCSSQSGHNTVSWYQQALGQGPQFIFQYYREEENGRGNFPPRFSGLQFPNYSSELNVNALELDDSALYLCASSISGRLTGELFFGEGSRLTVL.